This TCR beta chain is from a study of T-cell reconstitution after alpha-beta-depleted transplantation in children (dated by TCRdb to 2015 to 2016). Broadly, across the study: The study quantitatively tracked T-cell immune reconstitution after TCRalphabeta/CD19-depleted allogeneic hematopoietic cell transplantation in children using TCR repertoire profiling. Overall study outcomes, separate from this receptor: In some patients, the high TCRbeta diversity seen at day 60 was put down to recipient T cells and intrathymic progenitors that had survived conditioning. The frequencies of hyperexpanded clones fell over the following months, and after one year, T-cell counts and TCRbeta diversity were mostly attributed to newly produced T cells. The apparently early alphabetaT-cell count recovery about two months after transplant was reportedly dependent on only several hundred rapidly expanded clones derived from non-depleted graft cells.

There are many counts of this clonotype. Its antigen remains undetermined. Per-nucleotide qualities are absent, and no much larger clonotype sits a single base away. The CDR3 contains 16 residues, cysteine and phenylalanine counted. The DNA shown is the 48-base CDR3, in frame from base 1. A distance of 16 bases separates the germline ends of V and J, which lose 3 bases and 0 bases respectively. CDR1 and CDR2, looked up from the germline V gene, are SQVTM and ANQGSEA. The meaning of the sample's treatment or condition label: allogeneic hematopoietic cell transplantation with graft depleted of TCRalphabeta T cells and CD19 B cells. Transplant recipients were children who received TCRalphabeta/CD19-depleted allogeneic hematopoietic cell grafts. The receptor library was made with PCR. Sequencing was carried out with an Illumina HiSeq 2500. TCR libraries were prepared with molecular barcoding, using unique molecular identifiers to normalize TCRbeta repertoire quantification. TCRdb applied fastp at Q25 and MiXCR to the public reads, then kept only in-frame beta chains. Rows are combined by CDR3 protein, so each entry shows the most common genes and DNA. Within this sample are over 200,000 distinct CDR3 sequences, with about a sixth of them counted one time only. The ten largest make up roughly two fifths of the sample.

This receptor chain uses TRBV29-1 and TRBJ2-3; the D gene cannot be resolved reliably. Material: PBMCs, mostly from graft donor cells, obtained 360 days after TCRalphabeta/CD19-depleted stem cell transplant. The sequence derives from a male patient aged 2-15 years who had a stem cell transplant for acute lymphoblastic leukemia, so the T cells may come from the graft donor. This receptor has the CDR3 CSVDPLAGTSTDTQYF. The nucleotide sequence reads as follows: TGCAGCGTTGATCCTCTGGCCGGAACTAGCACAGATACGCAGTATTTT.